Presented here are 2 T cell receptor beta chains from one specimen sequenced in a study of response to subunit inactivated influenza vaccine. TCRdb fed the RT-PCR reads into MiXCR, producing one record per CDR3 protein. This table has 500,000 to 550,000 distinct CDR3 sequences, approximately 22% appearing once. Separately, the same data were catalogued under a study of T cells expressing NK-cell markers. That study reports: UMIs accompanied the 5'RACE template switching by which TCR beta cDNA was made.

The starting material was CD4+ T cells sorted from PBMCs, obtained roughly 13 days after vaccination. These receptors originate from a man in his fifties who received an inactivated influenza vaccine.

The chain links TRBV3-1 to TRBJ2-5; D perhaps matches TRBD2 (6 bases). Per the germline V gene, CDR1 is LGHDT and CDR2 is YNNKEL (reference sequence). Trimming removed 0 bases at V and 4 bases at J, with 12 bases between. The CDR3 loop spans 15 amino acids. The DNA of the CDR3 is TGTGCCAGCAGCCAAGATGGAAGGAGGGGAGAGACCCAGTACTTC. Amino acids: CASSQDGRRGETQYF.

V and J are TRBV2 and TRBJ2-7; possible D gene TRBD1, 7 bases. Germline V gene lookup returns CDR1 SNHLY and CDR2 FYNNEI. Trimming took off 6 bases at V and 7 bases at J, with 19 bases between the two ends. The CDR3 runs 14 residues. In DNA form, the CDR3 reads TGTGCCAGCAGCAAAGGCGGGACAGCTACTGAGCAGTACTTC. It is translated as CASSKGGTATEQYF.